These 7 T cell receptor beta chains were all obtained from the same sample, sequenced in a study of shared clonotypes between healthy human individuals. This table comes from immunoSEQ multiplex PCR, and its TCRdb copy is limited to in-frame clones, with some not included. The sample yields about 490,000 clones, 70% to 80% seen once. Sample: PBMCs. Receptors originate from a woman aged 40 to 50 in good health. Some clones in this sample may be carry-over from other donors' samples.

V and J are TRBV21-1 and TRBJ1-5; no DNA check was done on the table's D call, TRBD1. TRBV21-1 is listed as a pseudogene. This CDR3 spans 16 amino acids. The CDR3 here is CASSKEGLFSNQPQHF. The DNA of the CDR3 is TGTGCCAGCAGCAAAGAGGGGTTGTTTAGCAATCAGCCCCAGCATTTT.

The chain employs TRBV15 and TRBJ2-2; possible D gene TRBD1, 6 bases. The V and J ends lost 2 bases and 3 bases respectively, with 16 bases between them. The germline V gene has CDR1 LNHNV and CDR2 YYDKDF (reference sequence). CDR3 size: 17 residues. CDR3 residues: CATSRRGEGDHTGELFF. The CDR3 DNA reads as TGTGCCACCAGCAGACGAGGAGAGGGGGACCACACCGGGGAGCTGTTTTTT.

The chain carries TRBV6-1 and TRBJ2-1, with 7 bases fitting TRBD2. The germline V gene encodes CDR1 MNHNS and CDR2 SASEGT. V shed 4 bases, J shed 9 bases, and the junction held 6 bases outside the gene matches. The length of the CDR3 is 13 residues. This CDR3 reads CASSGTRLSEQFF. CDR3 nucleotide sequence: TGTGCCAGCAGTGGGACTAGACTCAGTGAGCAGTTCTTC.

V and J are TRBV7-3 and TRBJ2-3; D gene unclear. The germline gives CDR1 SGHTA, CDR2 FQGTGA. This CDR3 is built from 14 residues. V dropped 5 bases and J dropped 2 bases, with 11 bases sitting between them. The CDR3 sequence is CASSHARNTDTQYF. The CDR3 DNA reads TGTGCCAGCAGCCACGCTAGAAACACAGATACGCAGTATTTT.

This clone was seen only once. The gene calls are TRBV29-1 and TRBJ1-5, with TRBD1 matching 7 bases. Germline V gives CDR1 SQVTM, CDR2 ANQGSEA. The CDR3 extends over 14 amino acids. J lost 9 bases, V lost 4 bases, and 12 bases had no gene match. The CDR3 coding sequence is TGCAGCGTTGCCGTTACAGGGGATCAAGGGCCCCAGCATTTT. Amino acids: CSVAVTGDQGPQHF.

This clone was found many times. Other DNA sequences in this sample translate to the same CDR3. This rearrangement joins TRBV7-9 to TRBJ2-7, with D hard to call. Germline V CDR1 and CDR2: SEHNR, FQNEAQ (reference sequence). V lost 5 bases, J lost 1 base, and 15 bases lay in between. This CDR3 has 15 amino acids. This CDR3 reads CASSQLAGLSYEQYF. The DNA for the CDR3 is TGTGCCAGCAGCCAACTGGCTGGGCTTTCCTACGAGCAGTACTTC.

This clone showed up just a few times. This chain joins TRBV4-2 and TRBJ1-1; D perhaps matches TRBD1 (6 bases). This CDR3 has 14 amino acids. CDR1 and CDR2 from the germline V gene are LGHNA and YNFKEQ. The V end lost 2 bases, the J end lost 3 bases, and 10 bases lay between the germline ends. CDR3 nucleotide sequence: TGTGCCAGCAGCCAACAGGAGGGGGACACTGAAGCTTTCTTT. It specifies CASSQQEGDTEAFF.